This T cell receptor (beta chain) comes out of a study of response to subunit inactivated influenza vaccine. Study observations and caveats: Few new T cells, the authors suggested, are recruited by each seasonal influenza vaccination.

For this clonotype: Antigen: not known.

TCRdb reprocessed the RT-PCR reads via MiXCR and lists one record per CDR3 protein. Of approximately 520,000 distinct CDR3 sequences in the sample, about 25% are singletons; the top ten hold under 2.5%. The TCR originated in a man in his forties or fifties who received an inactivated influenza vaccine. This material consisted of CD4+ T cells sorted from PBMCs, taken 5 days after vaccination.

The CDR3 DNA is TGTGCCAGCAGGCCCCTCGGGACAGGGGGCACAGATACGCAGTATTTT. Its translation: CASRPLGTGGTDTQYF. This rearrangement joins TRBV6-1 to TRBJ2-3; 10 bases line up with TRBD1. This CDR3 spans 16 amino acids. Trimming at V came to 6 bases and at J to 1 base, leaving 7 bases not matched to a gene. Germline V gives CDR1 MNHNS, CDR2 SASEGT.